This T cell receptor (beta chain) was identified in a study of blood T cell repertoires in COVID-19. About the study: T cells, B-cell-depleted T cells, or PBMCs provided the cDNA or gDNA that served as material.

As processed by the authors: It was from reference gene primer amplification that nucleated cell counts were estimated. TCRdb keeps only in-frame clones here, not all; method: immunoSEQ multiplex PCR. That table gives V, J and clone size, and the DNA gave D and trimming. The table has about 150,000 clones, about 76% seen once; the top ten hold approximately 9.1%. From germline, CDR1 is SNHLY and CDR2 FYNNEI. J lost 6 bases, V lost 2 bases, and 8 bases had no gene match. CDR3 length equals 15 residues. This receptor was taken from a woman in her fifties or sixties with active or convalescent COVID-19. The gene calls are TRBV2 and TRBJ2-7, with 9 bases matching TRBD2. Sequencing was performed on peripheral blood. As DNA, the CDR3 is TGTGCCAGCAGTGAATGGCTAGCGGGACGTGGCGAGCAGTACTTC. Translating gives CASSEWLAGRGEQYF.